This T cell receptor (beta chain) was recovered during a study of T cell responses to AZD1222 COVID-19 vaccine. General study findings and limits: Baseline seropositivity occurred in only six AZD1222 recipients. Most donors were white British and more were female, and clonal diversity was possibly underestimated. Targeting of unmutated variant regions was reportedly seen in nearly half of spike-specific TCRs.

The repertoire was sequenced with immunoSEQ multiplex PCR; TCRdb's copy has only in-frame clones and lacks some. The sample yields approximately 190,000 clones, roughly 93% seen once. Worth noting for this clone: Its antigen remains unknown.

The source was peripheral blood, collected on day 0 of AZD1222 vaccination. The sequence came from an adult in good health.

The CDR3 loop reads CASSYSALAGGNEQFF. CDR3 DNA: TGTGCCAGCAGTTACAGTGCCCTAGCGGGAGGCAATGAGCAGTTCTTC. The chain recombines TRBV6-6 with TRBJ2-1; 11 nucleotides line up with TRBD2. After removal of 2 bases from V and 6 bases from J, the junction contained 6 bases not matched to a gene. The CDR3 loop spans 16 amino acids. Germline CDR1 MNHNY, CDR2 SVGAGI (reference sequence).